These 5 T cell receptor beta chains were all obtained from the same sample, sequenced in a study of shared clonotypes between healthy human individuals. Using immunoSEQ multiplex PCR, the repertoire was profiled, and TCRdb retains in-frame clones only, with some absent. The sample contains over 800,000 clones, about 92% of which appear only once. Naive CD8 cells lacked CD45RO and underwent positive selection for CCR7, leaving out terminally differentiated effector memory CD45RA+ cells. Sequencing input: naive CD8+ T cells sorted from blood. These receptor sequences come from a man aged 25 to 40 in good health.

As for this clone: Other DNA sequences in the sample encode the same CDR3. The genes are TRBV11-2 and TRBJ2-1; a possible D gene is TRBD2 (7 bases). The CDR3 has 16 residues. Trimming stripped 5 bases from V and 0 bases from J, with 14 bases between. The germline gives CDR1 SGHAT, CDR2 FQNNGV. CDR3: CASSLGGGSSYNEQFF. CDR3 DNA sequence: TGTGCCAGCAGCCTAGGGGGGGGAAGCTCCTACAATGAGCAGTTCTTC.

The chain carries TRBV2 and TRBJ2-3; 8 nucleotides agree with TRBD1. V trimming: 4 bases; J trimming: 5 bases; junction bases outside the gene matches: 8. Germline V gene data show CDR1 as SNHLY and CDR2 as FYNNEI. The CDR3 is made up of 15 amino acids. CDR3 loop: CASSGRQGYEDTQYF. CDR3 sequence (DNA): TGTGCCAGCAGTGGCCGACAGGGGTACGAAGATACGCAGTATTTT.

The V call is TRBV4-1, the J call TRBJ2-3, with 7 nucleotides matching TRBD1. The CDR3 sequence is 16 residues long. Per the germline V gene, CDR1 is MGHRA and CDR2 is YSYEKL. V gave up 2 bases and J gave up 2 bases; unmatched junction bases: 7. The CDR3 here is CASSQLYGTVTDTQYF. CDR3 bases: TGCGCCAGCAGCCAACTCTACGGGACAGTCACAGATACGCAGTATTTT.

The chain carries TRBV7-9 and TRBJ2-5, with a weak D call TRBD1 (6 bases). This CDR3 region has 17 residues. V lost 5 bases and J 1 base, leaving 20 bases between the germline ends. Germline-derived CDR1 and CDR2 are SEHNR and FQNEAQ (reference sequence). For the CDR3, the DNA is TGTGCCAGCAGCCCAGGCAGGACAGTGATATCCCAAGAGACCCAGTACTTC. Protein product: CASSPGRTVISQETQYF.

The chain joins TRBV19 to TRBJ2-2; 8 bases match TRBD2. The junction had 9 bases not matched to a gene; V was cut back by 1 base and J by 2 bases. The CDR3 spans 18 residues. The germline V gene encodes CDR1 LNHDA and CDR2 SQIVND (reference sequence). The CDR3 sequence is CASSIAASTSVNTGELFF. CDR3 in DNA: TGTGCCAGTAGTATAGCAGCATCGACTAGCGTCAACACCGGGGAGCTGTTTTTT. The complete variable domain, with remaining parts taken from reference TRBV19 and TRBJ2-2, reads DGGITQSPKYLFRKEGQNVTLSCEQNLNHDAMYWYRQDPGQGLRLIYYSQIVNDFQKGDIAEGYSVSREKKESFPLTVTSAQKNPTAFYLCASSIAASTSVNTGELFFGEGSRLTVL.